The rows below give T cell receptor beta chains drawn from one sample of a study of identical twins. MiXCR, applied by TCRdb to the 5' RACE reads, yields one record per CDR3 protein. The data contain more than 600,000 distinct CDR3 sequences, 15% to 20% of them singletons. A further study also used this sample, focusing on T cells expressing NK-cell markers.

Specimen: PBMCs. These receptors all come from a woman between 18 and 29 years old in good health. The CDR3 runs from the conserved cysteine through the conserved F or W. The D gene is left open where the match is weak. Size values are once, few and many counts, or a class for expanded clones, and some rows have none.

>.|TRBV9|TRBJ2-7|.
CASSVSRNPYEQYF
TGTGCCAGCAGCGTATCCAGAAATCCCTACGAGCAGTACTTC
>many|TRBV20-1|TRBJ2-3|.
CSAMRVGSTDTQYF
TGCAGTGCTATGAGAGTTGGGAGCACAGATACGCAGTATTTT
>few|TRBV9|TRBJ2-1|.
CASSVIGGSYNEQFF
TGTGCCAGCAGCGTCATAGGGGGCTCCTACAATGAGCAGTTCTTC
>.|TRBV7-2|TRBJ2-2|.
CASSFELTGELFF
TGTGCCAGCAGCTTCGAGCTTACCGGGGAGCTGTTTTTT
>.|TRBV5-6|TRBJ2-1|TRBD2
CASSWGLAGGPREQFF
TGTGCCAGCAGCTGGGGACTAGCGGGAGGGCCGCGTGAGCAGTTCTTC
>.|TRBV29-1|TRBJ2-7|.
CSVGRSPYEQYF
TGCAGCGTTGGTCGATCACCCTACGAGCAGTACTTC
>.|TRBV12-3/TRBV12-4|TRBJ1-3|.
CASSRTTGSGNTIYF
TGTGCCAGCAGTCGGACAACCGGCTCTGGAAACACCATATATTTT
>.|TRBV29-1|TRBJ2-1|.
CSVVYWYWVASFF
TGCAGCGTTGTCTATTGGTATTGGGTGGCATCGTTCTTC
>.|TRBV20-1|TRBJ2-7|.
CSARAGDRGSYEQYF
TGCAGTGCTAGGGCCGGGGATAGGGGCTCCTACGAGCAGTACTTC
>.|TRBV29-1|TRBJ2-7|.
CSVEDRPFWSRYEQYF
TGCAGCGTTGAAGACCGGCCCTTTTGGTCGAGGTACGAGCAGTACTTC
>.|TRBV7-6|TRBJ2-7|.
CASSFYNTYEQYF
TGTGCCAGCAGCTTTTACAACACCTACGAGCAGTACTTC
>.|TRBV12-5|TRBJ2-1|.
CASGLVGENQFF
TGTGCTAGTGGTTTGGTCGGGGAGAATCAGTTCTTC
>few|TRBV5-1|TRBJ2-3|TRBD2
CASSLEGVAGGQDTQYF
TGCGCCAGCAGCTTGGAAGGTGTAGCGGGGGGGCAAGATACGCAGTATTTT
>.|TRBV18|TRBJ2-7|.
CASSPEYGYEQYF
TGTGCCAGCTCACCGGAATATGGGTACGAGCAGTACTTC
>few|TRBV11-2|TRBJ2-7|.
CASSLEADAYEQYF
TGTGCCAGCAGCTTAGAGGCTGATGCCTACGAGCAGTACTTC
>.|TRBV20-1|TRBJ2-3|.
CSAPGLDTDTQYF
TGCAGTGCTCCAGGACTTGACACAGATACGCAGTATTTT
>.|TRBV5-1|TRBJ2-2|TRBD2
CASSPIAGGPSGELFF
TGCGCCAGCAGCCCCATAGCGGGGGGCCCCAGCGGGGAGCTGTTTTTT